The 18 T cell receptor beta chains given below trace back to one sample, sequenced in a study of blood T cells in healthy people across ages (dated by TCRdb to about 2015). The library came from 5' RACE. Instrument used: Illumina HiSeq 2500. The second PCR ran for about 6 to 12 cycles and used a J-beta primer mix along with a sample-barcoded 5' primer. Starting from the raw public reads, TCRdb applied fastp trimming at Q25, assembled clones with MiXCR and retained in-frame beta chains. Each CDR3 protein appears once, grouped with its most common genes and DNA. This sample comprises 850,000 to 1,000,000 distinct CDR3 sequences, roughly half of them detected only once. 20% to 25% of the sample is held by the ten biggest clonotypes. Sequenced material: blood. The source of these receptors is a woman aged 60-75 years in good health.

The chain carries TRBV28 and TRBJ2-3, with 10 bases that match TRBD1. CDR3 size: 15 residues. Losses at the gene ends were 6 bases for V and 7 bases for J; bases not matched to a gene: 10. From germline, CDR1 is MDHEN and CDR2 SYDVKM. The DNA of the CDR3 is TGTGCCAGCAGATCTACTGGGACAGGGGTTTATACGCAGTATTTT. Translated, it gives CASRSTGTGVYTQYF.

The chain uses TRBV7-9 and TRBJ2-2; the D gene is possibly TRBD2 (6 bases). This CDR3 region has 15 residues. Germline V CDR1 and CDR2: SEHNR, FQNEAQ (reference sequence). V was shortened by 3 bases and J by 3 bases, with 11 bases between the two germline ends. DNA for the CDR3: TGTGCCAGCAGCTTCCGGGGGACGGACACCGGGGAGCTGTTTTTT. It yields the protein CASSFRGTDTGELFF. The full variable domain, with the rest looked up from reference TRBV7-9 and TRBJ2-2, is DTGVSQNPRHKITKRGQNVTFRCDPISEHNRLYWYRQTLGQGPEFLTYFQNEAQLEKSRLLSDRFSAERPKGSFSTLEIQRTEQGDSAMYLCASSFRGTDTGELFFGEGSRLTVL.

V gene TRBV12-3 or TRBV12-4 combines with J gene TRBJ2-5; TRBD1 or TRBD2 may be the D gene (6 bases each). This CDR3 comprises 16 residues. Trimming pared 2 bases from V and 0 bases from J, leaving 13 bases between. CDR3 sequence: CASSLSGADHQETQYF. The CDR3 DNA is TGTGCCAGCAGTTTATCGGGGGCCGACCACCAAGAGACCCAGTACTTC.

The gene calls are TRBV29-1 and TRBJ1-4; possibly TRBD1 for D (5 bases). V was shortened by 6 bases and J by 6 bases, with 14 bases between the two germline ends. The CDR3 has 13 residues. Germline V gene lookup returns CDR1 SQVTM and CDR2 ANQGSEA. The CDR3 reads CSVGGIAHEKLFF. The CDR3 DNA reads TGCAGCGTCGGGGGGATAGCCCATGAAAAACTGTTTTTT.

This chain uses TRBV5-5 with TRBJ1-3; D uncertain. V was shortened by 1 base and J by 4 bases, with 12 bases between the two germline ends. Germline lookup yields CDR1 SGHKS and CDR2 YYEKEE (reference sequence). The CDR3 contains 15 residues. The CDR3 region has the DNA TGTGCCAGCAGCTTGAGAGTGGGATCGGGAAACACCATATATTTT. This codes for CASSLRVGSGNTIYF. The entire variable domain, with the rest obtained from reference TRBV5-5 and TRBJ1-3, is as follows: DAGVTQSPTHLIKTRGQQVTLRCSPISGHKSVSWYQQVLGQGPQFIFQYYEKEERGRGNFPDRFSARQFPNYSSELNVNALLLGDSALYLCASSLRVGSGNTIYFGEGSWLTVV.

There are a few counts of this clonotype. The chain is built from TRBV10-3 and TRBJ2-7, with 8 bases identical to TRBD2. CDR1 is ENHRY and CDR2 is SYGVKD in the germline V gene. The CDR3 consists of 16 residues. V was clipped by 3 bases and J by 0 bases; unmatched bases: 7. In nucleotides, the CDR3 is TGTGCCATCAGTGAAGGAGGGCGGGAGGCCTCCTACGAGCAGTACTTC. Residues: CAISEGGREASYEQYF.

The CDR3 sequence: CASSLGVPGNIQYF. The DNA for the CDR3 is TGTGCCAGCAGCTTGGGAGTCCCCGGGAACATTCAGTACTTC. This chain connects TRBV5-4 to TRBJ2-4, with D hard to call. The CDR3 has 14 amino acids. Trimming cost V 0 bases and J 7 bases, with 11 bases left between them. From germline, CDR1 is SGHNT and CDR2 YYREEE (reference sequence).

The CDR3, as DNA: TGTGCCAGCTCACAGCGGACTAGCGGGAGTGGGGGTTACAGCGAGCAGTACTTC. Residues: CASSQRTSGSGGYSEQYF. The chain joins TRBV18 to TRBJ2-7; 13 nucleotides match TRBD2. After removal of 4 bases from V and 6 bases from J, the junction contained 15 bases not matched to a gene. This CDR3 has 18 residues. Germline assignment: CDR1 KGHSH and CDR2 LQKENI. The full variable domain, with the rest looked up from reference TRBV18 and TRBJ2-7, is NAGVMQNPRHLVRRRGQEARLRCSPMKGHSHVYWYRQLPEEGLKFMVYLQKENIIDESGMPKERFSAEFPKEGPSILRIQQVVRGDSAAYFCASSQRTSGSGGYSEQYFGPGTRLTVT.

The sample holds a few counts of this clonotype. The V call is TRBV27, the J call TRBJ1-2, with 10 nucleotides matching TRBD1. Germline values: CDR1 MNHEY, CDR2 SMNVEV (reference sequence). This CDR3 is built from 13 residues. With 6 bases clipped from V and 8 bases from J, the junction kept 6 bases outside the gene matches. The chain's CDR3 is CASSRDRGQGYTF. DNA of the CDR3: TGTGCCAGCAGCCGAGACAGGGGGCAAGGCTACACCTTC.

The gene calls are TRBV5-1 and TRBJ2-3, with D tentatively TRBD2 (5 bases). The CDR3 is 13 residues long. Germline assignment: CDR1 SGHRS and CDR2 YFSETQ. Trimming left V 7 bases short and J 3 bases short, with 12 bases between. In nucleotides, the CDR3 is TGCGCCAGCGGCCACGGAGGTACAGATACGCAGTATTTT. This translates into CASGHGGTDTQYF.

This clonotype was observed once. This chain connects TRBV7-9 to TRBJ1-5; 10 nucleotides match TRBD1. The CDR3 runs 15 residues. CDR1 and CDR2 (germline): SEHNR, FQNEAQ (reference sequence). With 3 bases clipped from V and 7 bases from J, the junction kept 6 bases outside the gene matches. The CDR3: CASSLGTGARQPQHF. The DNA of the CDR3 is TGTGCCAGCAGCTTGGGGACAGGGGCGAGGCAGCCCCAGCATTTT.

This clonotype was counted only a few times. This chain joins TRBV5-6 and TRBJ1-6, with D perhaps TRBD1 (6 bases). The CDR3 runs to 19 residues. V was trimmed by 1 base and J by 9 bases, leaving 26 bases between them. Germline-derived CDR1 and CDR2 are SGHDT and YYEEEE. This chain's CDR3 is CASSLNVLYGTTVTSPLHF. The CDR3 DNA is TGTGCCAGCAGCTTGAACGTTTTATACGGGACAACGGTTACTTCACCCCTCCACTTT.

This chain uses TRBV14 with TRBJ2-1, with 9 bases matching TRBD2. The CDR3 is made up of 15 amino acids. Losses at the gene ends were 1 base for V and 5 bases for J; bases not matched to a gene: 3. Germline V gene data show CDR1 as SGHDN and CDR2 as FVKESK. DNA for the CDR3: TGTGCCAGCAGCCAAGGCGGGAGGGCCAACAATGAGCAGTTCTTC. Translating it yields CASSQGGRANNEQFF. Looking up the rest from reference TRBV14 and TRBJ2-1 gives the full variable domain: EAGVTQFPSHSVIEKGQTVTLRCDPISGHDNLYWYRRVMGKEIKFLLHFVKESKQDESGMPNNRFLAERTGGTYSTLKVQPAELEDSGVYFCASSQGGRANNEQFFGPGTRLTVL.

V gene TRBV5-1 combines with J gene TRBJ2-2, with D perhaps matching TRBD2 (6 bases). Germline V gene lookup returns CDR1 SGHRS and CDR2 YFSETQ. Trimming took off 3 bases at V and 3 bases at J, with 15 bases between the two ends. The CDR3 is 16 residues long. The CDR3 protein is CASSWLGGIDTGELFF. The CDR3 DNA sequence: TGCGCCAGCAGCTGGCTTGGGGGGATCGACACCGGGGAGCTGTTTTTT.

This chain connects TRBV10-3 to TRBJ2-1; D tentatively reads TRBD1 or TRBD2 (6 bases each). The CDR3 spans 14 residues. Germline CDR1 and CDR2: ENHRY and SYGVKD. V shed 5 bases and J shed 8 bases, with 16 bases lying between them. In nucleotides, the CDR3 is TGTGCCATCAGTCTAGGGGGGCCCAGCGATGAGCAGTTCTTC. Amino acids: CAISLGGPSDEQFF.

This clonotype has a handful of counts. V is TRBV7-8 and J is TRBJ2-5; 13 nucleotides line up with TRBD2. Gene TRBJ2-7 matches the end of the DNA better, so the J call may be wrong. Germline CDR1 and CDR2: SGHVS and FQNEAQ. The CDR3 has 18 amino acids. The CDR3 DNA is TGTGCCAGCAGCTTAGCCCCCATGACTAGCGGGAGGAGCGACGAGCAGTACTTC. It yields the protein CASSLAPMTSGRSDEQYF.

In this sample, this clonotype turned up once. The chain links TRBV28 to TRBJ2-7; no definite D call. This CDR3 spans 13 amino acids. V lost 8 bases to trimming and J lost 8 bases, with 19 bases between them. Germline V gives CDR1 MDHEN, CDR2 SYDVKM. The DNA of the CDR3 is TGTGCCAGCGGCGACCCTATTAGGGCACAGCAGTACTTC. Its translation is CASGDPIRAQQYF.

A few counts support this clonotype. The chain couples TRBV6-1 to TRBJ2-6, with 10 bases lining up with TRBD1. CDR3 length: 19 residues. Losses at the gene ends were 6 bases for V and 0 bases for J; bases not matched to a gene: 11. Per germline, CDR1 MNHNS and CDR2 SASEGT. The CDR3 nucleotides read TGTGCCAGCAGATCACCTCCGGGACAGGGGATCTCTGGGGCCAACGTCCTGACTTTC. Amino acid sequence: CASRSPPGQGISGANVLTF.